This T cell receptor (beta chain) was documented in a study of T cells after somatic rescue of genetic block. The method was immunoSEQ multiplex PCR; TCRdb's version includes in-frame clones alone and lacks a portion of them. The table has roughly 13,000 clones, more than 65% seen once. Germline lookup yields CDR1 GTSNPN and CDR2 SVGIG (reference sequence). With 5 bases removed from V and 4 bases from J, the gap between germline ends came to 14 bases. The CDR3 length is 14 residues. This receptor was identified in a boy aged 5-17 years. The V and J genes are TRBV30 and TRBJ1-4; D not certain. Sequencing was done on a sample of peripheral blood mononuclear cells (PBMCs). The CDR3 bases are TGTGCCTGGCGGAAGGTATCAAGTAATGAAAAACTGTTTTTT. It encodes CAWRKVSSNEKLFF.